This TCR beta chain is from a study of tumor-infiltrating lymphocytes in localized non-small cell lung cancer. The overall study: Several tumor histologies, both smoking statuses, and some post-neoadjuvant chemotherapy samples were included. General study points: Tumor T-cell fraction was not associated with recurrence-free survival. Compared with uninvolved lung, tumors showed higher T cell infiltration by TCRbeta sequencing.

The CDR3 consists of 14 residues. The germline V gene has CDR1 MNHEY and CDR2 SVGAGI. Trimming stripped 6 bases from V and 0 bases from J, with 11 bases between. Libraries were prepared by immunoSEQ multiplex PCR; TCRdb keeps only in-frame clonotypes and omits some of them. Of under 7,500 clones listed, less than 80% were seen once; the top ten hold 9% to 15%. The count of this clone is one. The antigen is unknown. The sample taken for sequencing was lung tumor tissue. This chain connects TRBV6-5 to TRBJ1-1, with a weak D call TRBD1 (5 bases). The sequence was collected from a human donor with non-small cell lung cancer. CDR3 sequence: CASRLRQMNTEAFF. The DNA for the CDR3 is TGTGCCAGCAGACTCCGACAGATGAACACTGAAGCTTTCTTT.